These 15 T cell receptor beta chains share one sample of origin, sequenced in a study of blood T cell repertoires in COVID-19. TCRdb keeps only in-frame clones here, not all; method: immunoSEQ multiplex PCR. The sample consists of around 140,000 clones, approximately 80% of them appearing once. Sequencing used peripheral blood. The receptors come from a human donor in a cohort sampled during active COVID-19.

This clone was picked up one time. The chain employs TRBV5-4 and TRBJ2-3; a weak D match, TRBD2 (6 bases). CDR3 length equals 15 residues. The V and J ends lost 2 bases and 1 base respectively, with 11 bases between them. Germline V lookup: CDR1 SGHNT, CDR2 YYREEE (reference sequence). CDR3 residues: CASSFPGAGTDTQYF. The CDR3 DNA reads TGTGCCAGCAGCTTCCCGGGAGCGGGCACAGATACGCAGTATTTT.

This chain links TRBV4-1 with TRBJ1-2, with TRBD1 identical over 11 bases. J lost 1 base, V lost 4 bases, and 11 bases had no gene match. Germline V gene sequence: CDR1 MGHRA, CDR2 YSYEKL. The CDR3 runs 18 residues. The DNA for the CDR3 is TGCGCCAGCAGCCCCCTGCCCGGACAGGGGGCTGGTAACTATGGCTACACCTTC. Its protein product is CASSPLPGQGAGNYGYTF.

In DNA, the CDR3 is TGCGCCAGCTTCTCTCAGGTTAATGAAAAACTGTTTTTT. This sequence encodes CASFSQVNEKLFF. V gene TRBV4-1 combines with J gene TRBJ1-4; no clear D gene. CDR1 is MGHRA and CDR2 is YSYEKL in the germline V gene. The length of the CDR3 is 13 residues. V was pared by 8 bases and J by 4 bases, with 11 bases between.

This clone was recorded a few times. The rearrangement joins TRBV20-1 to TRBJ2-6; no firm D call. CDR1 is DFQATT and CDR2 is SNEGSKA in the germline V gene (reference sequence). This CDR3 spans 11 amino acids. V dropped 4 bases and J dropped 9 bases, with 7 bases sitting between them. The CDR3 DNA is TGCAGTGCTACGGTTGACAACGTCCTGACTTTC. Translation: CSATVDNVLTF.

This chain connects TRBV28 to TRBJ1-1, with TRBD1 matching over 7 bases. The CDR3 consists of 15 residues. The V gene end was trimmed by 1 base and the J gene end by 1 base; junction bases not matched to a gene: 3. Germline CDR1 is MDHEN and CDR2 is SYDVKM. CDR3 region: CASSLYTGANTEAFF. The DNA for the CDR3 is TGTGCCAGCAGTTTATATACAGGGGCGAACACTGAAGCTTTCTTT.

V gene TRBV28 combines with J gene TRBJ1-2, with unresolved D. The CDR3 consists of 13 residues. Trimming pared 7 bases from V and 5 bases from J, leaving 14 bases between. Germline V lookup: CDR1 MDHEN, CDR2 SYDVKM. This CDR3 reads CASIRRQPYGYTF. CDR3 nucleotide sequence: TGTGCCAGCATTAGGCGACAACCTTATGGCTACACCTTC.

The V and J genes are TRBV7-2 and TRBJ1-1; no clear D gene. V lost 0 bases and J lost 6, with 8 bases in between. Germline CDR1 SGHTA, CDR2 FQGNSA. The CDR3 is 13 amino acids. CDR3: CASSLARQSEAFF. The CDR3 bases are TGTGCCAGCAGCTTAGCGCGGCAGTCTGAAGCTTTCTTT.

The J gene is TRBJ1-4, the V gene TRBV7-2, with D possibly TRBD1 on 6 matching bases. Looked up from germline, CDR1 is SGHTA and CDR2 is FQGNSA. This CDR3 is built from 15 residues. V was clipped by 5 bases and J by 7 bases, with 17 bases between them. CDR3 sequence: CASSPRGRGSEKLFF. Written as DNA, the CDR3 is TGTGCCAGCAGCCCTAGGGGCAGGGGTAGTGAAAAACTGTTTTTT.

The CDR3 here is CASSDDRGIYGYTF. Here the CDR3 DNA reads TGTGCCAGCAGCGACGACAGGGGGATCTATGGCTACACCTTC. V is TRBV7-9 and J is TRBJ1-2; 9 bases are shared with TRBD1. The CDR3 is made up of 14 amino acids. CDR1 is SEHNR, CDR2 FQNEAQ, per germline (reference sequence). Losses at the gene ends were 5 bases for V and 4 bases for J; bases not matched to a gene: 5.

V gene TRBV12-3 or TRBV12-4 combines with J gene TRBJ2-7; weak D call: TRBD2 (5 bases). The CDR3 runs 13 residues. V was cut by 1 base and J by 6 bases, with 10 bases left in between. CDR3: CASSLGPGFEQYF. The CDR3, as DNA: TGTGCCAGCAGTTTAGGTCCGGGGTTCGAGCAGTACTTC.

The V gene is TRBV3-1 (or the pseudogene TRBV3-2), the J gene TRBJ1-1; 7 bases align to TRBD1. Germline assignment: CDR1 LGHDT and CDR2 YNNKEL (reference sequence). With 3 bases clipped from V and 1 base from J, the junction kept 2 bases outside the gene matches. The CDR3 is made up of 14 amino acids. This CDR3 is CASSQRTGNTEAFF. CDR3 in DNA: TGTGCCAGCAGCCAGAGGACAGGGAACACTGAAGCTTTCTTT.

This chain connects TRBV7-8 to TRBJ2-7; 8 nucleotides agree with TRBD2. From germline, CDR1 is SGHVS and CDR2 FQNEAQ. Trimming cost V 3 bases and J 5 bases; bases outside gene matches: 12. The CDR3 has 16 amino acids. CDR3 residues: CASSFGSRVAGNEQYV. The CDR3 DNA reads TGTGCCAGCAGCTTCGGGTCTCGAGTAGCGGGAAACGAGCAGTACGTC.

The chain carries TRBV4-3 and TRBJ2-1, with D possibly matching TRBD1 (6 bases). The CDR3 has 16 amino acids. Between the trimmed V and J ends, which lost 0 bases and 3 bases, there was a span of 12 bases. The germline V gene encodes CDR1 LGHNA and CDR2 YSLEER. CDR3 residues: CASSQDAQGIYNEQFF. The CDR3 nucleotides read TGCGCCAGCAGCCAAGATGCCCAGGGGATCTACAATGAGCAGTTCTTC.

The chain recombines TRBV12-5 with TRBJ2-7; 8 bases fit TRBD1. CDR1 LGHNT and CDR2 FRNRAP come from the germline V gene. CDR3 length: 13 residues. V trimming: 6 bases; J trimming: 7 bases; junction bases outside the gene matches: 8. CDR3 DNA: TGTGCTAGTGGCTCGGGACAGGCCATGGAGCAGTACTTC. Translating gives CASGSGQAMEQYF.

The chain recombines TRBV11-2 with TRBJ2-1; TRBD1 might be the D (6 bases). With 5 bases removed from V and 4 bases from J, the gap between germline ends came to 9 bases. This CDR3 comprises 13 residues. Germline V gene sequence: CDR1 SGHAT, CDR2 FQNNGV. CDR3 in amino acids: CASSLGTYNEQFF. In DNA form, the CDR3 reads TGTGCCAGCAGCCTGGGGACATACAATGAGCAGTTCTTC.